This entry is about one T cell receptor beta chain. Libraries were prepared by immunoSEQ multiplex PCR; TCRdb keeps only in-frame clonotypes and omits some of them. In the table there are 150,000 to 200,000 clones, around 89% of which are singletons. This specimen belongs to a study of control samples from healthy donors and cancer patients. The TCR sequence derives from a woman aged 50 to 60 in good health. Specimen: blood.

Here the CDR3 DNA reads TGTGCCAGCAGCGCCAGGACTAGCGCCTACAATGAGCAGTTCTTC. It translates to CASSARTSAYNEQFF. The rearrangement joins TRBV14 to TRBJ2-1; 9 nucleotides agree with TRBD2. From germline, CDR1 is SGHDN and CDR2 FVKESK. The CDR3 has 15 amino acids. V was clipped by 5 bases and J by 2 bases; unmatched bases: 4.